This paragraph reports one T cell receptor beta chain. What it recognizes is unknown. V lost 4 bases and J 7 bases, leaving 20 bases between the germline ends. The CDR3 has 16 residues. CDR1 and CDR2 from the germline V gene are SGHNT and YYREEE (reference sequence). This record comes from a study of cytomegalovirus exposure and HLA in healthy donors. 13 Jbeta primers and 60 Vbeta primers were used for the PCR. The method was immunoSEQ multiplex PCR; TCRdb's version includes in-frame clones alone and lacks a portion of them. The data show around 160,000 clones, around 75% seen once. Findings and limits, study-wide: When presence/absence was analysed, sequencing depth was taken to be roughly uniform across donors.

The TCR comes from a human donor in good health. This rearrangement joins TRBV5-4 to TRBJ2-2; the D gene is possibly TRBD2 (7 bases). Source material: PBMCs. For the CDR3, the DNA is TGTGCCAGCAGCCCCCGAGGGGGGGGCCGCGACGGGGAGCTGTTTTTT. Amino acids: CASSPRGGGRDGELFF. Based on the CDR3 plus reference TRBV5-4 and TRBJ2-2, the full variable domain is ETGVTQSPTHLIKTRGQQVTLRCSSQSGHNTVSWYQQALGQGPQFIFQYYREEENGRGNFPPRFSGLQFPNYSSELNVNALELDDSALYLCASSPRGGGRDGELFFGEGSRLTVL.